What follows is one T cell receptor beta chain and its context. Its antigen is still unknown. The sample belongs to a study of CD8+ T cells in alopecia areata. Extracted from the samples, RNA was reverse transcribed into cDNA to serve as the sequencing template. Libraries were prepared by immunoSEQ multiplex PCR; TCRdb keeps only in-frame clonotypes and omits some of them. The sample carries fewer than 200,000 clones, roughly 62% recorded once. This CDR3 comprises 17 residues. Germline V gene lookup returns CDR1 WSHSY and CDR2 SAAADI. V shed 0 bases and J shed 4 bases, with 18 bases lying between them. Study-wide points: Many expanded lesional clones remained in scalp and blood on tofacitinib. Alopecia totalis/universalis scalp especially showed more expanded CD8+ clones than normal scalp. Treatment with tofacitinib significantly lowered scalp clonality and reduced expanded CD8+ clones among the top 100.

Treatment in this sample: oral pan-JAK inhibitor, 5-10 mg twice daily. Peripheral blood and lesional scalp punch biopsies came from alopecia areata patients. The sequence was collected from a human donor with alopecia areata. V is TRBV10-2 and J is TRBJ1-2; a possible D gene is TRBD1 (6 bases). This specimen consisted of CD8+ T cells sorted from blood, obtained at week 24, from a patient treated with tofacitinib. The DNA of the CDR3 is TGCGCCAGCAGTGAGTCGGGGGGGCAGGGAGTATTCTATGGCTACACCTTC. This codes for CASSESGGQGVFYGYTF.